The source of this T cell receptor (beta chain) is a study of tumor-infiltrating lymphocytes in primary liver carcinoma. Study findings and constraints: Left bulk and unsorted, the samples did not allow CD4+ and CD8+ repertoires to be compared. Tumors carried a top-250-clone fraction significantly exceeding that of blood (p = 0.039).

Germline DNA was extracted alongside blood RNA, which was obtained from unsorted whole blood. Donors were untreated and chronically infected with HBV. To note about this clonotype: What it recognizes is unknown. A much larger clone differs from this one at a single base, so this may be a read error. The CDR3 ends on some other residue instead of the conserved phenylalanine or tryptophan, so this is likely a read error.

The germline V gene encodes CDR1 ENHRY and CDR2 SYGVKD. CDR3 length: 13 residues. V was shortened by 6 bases and J by 2 bases, with 10 bases between the two germline ends. Production of TCR beta cDNA used 500 ng total RNA together with a constant-region primer. Construction of TCR beta libraries relied on three successive nested multiplex PCR rounds employing slightly modified ARM-PCR. The first two PCR rounds used TRBV1-TRBV30 forward primers with a C-beta reverse primer, 9 to 10 cycles each. TCRdb redid the calling of the multiplex PCR reads with MiXCR, one entry per CDR3 protein. The sample has about 350,000 distinct CDR3 sequences; approximately 65% are singletons.

The specimen sequenced was peripheral blood. This chain joins TRBV10-3 and TRBJ1-1; D is perhaps TRBD1 (5 bases). This clonotype was sampled from a man aged 40-50 years with primary liver carcinoma and hepatitis B virus infection. The CDR3 sequence is CAISQTVNTEAFL. The CDR3 region has the DNA TGTGCCATCAGCCAGACAGTTAACACTGAAGCTTTCCTT.